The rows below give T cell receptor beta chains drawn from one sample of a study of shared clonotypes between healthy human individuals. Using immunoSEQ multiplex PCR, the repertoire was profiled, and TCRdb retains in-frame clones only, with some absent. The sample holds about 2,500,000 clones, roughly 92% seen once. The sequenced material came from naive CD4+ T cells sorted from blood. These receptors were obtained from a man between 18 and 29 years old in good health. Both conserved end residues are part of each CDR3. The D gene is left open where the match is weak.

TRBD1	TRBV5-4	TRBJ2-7	CASSVGTGVLSYEQYF
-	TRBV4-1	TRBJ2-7	CASSQTGTTSYEQYF
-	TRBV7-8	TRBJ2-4	CASSRDLAKNIQYF
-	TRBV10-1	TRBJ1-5	CASRPTGDSNQPQHF
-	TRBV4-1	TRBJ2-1	CASSQDQGGKYNEQFF
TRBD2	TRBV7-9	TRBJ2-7	CASSLEVAGGFVEQYF
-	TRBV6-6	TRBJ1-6	CASSYSGDSPLHF
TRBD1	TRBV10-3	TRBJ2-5	CATTDRAEETQYF
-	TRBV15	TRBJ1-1	CATSRGRDMNTEAFF
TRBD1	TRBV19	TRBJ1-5	CASSIANRGPIRPQHF
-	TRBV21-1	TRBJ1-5	CASSRARAGGQPQHF
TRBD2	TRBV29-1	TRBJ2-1	CSGTRGLAGGANEQFF
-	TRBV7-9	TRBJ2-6	CASSLGGANVLTF
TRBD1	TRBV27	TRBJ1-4	CASSLAPTGGNEKLFF
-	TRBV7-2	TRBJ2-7	CASSPEVGPTHEQYF
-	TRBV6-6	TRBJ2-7	CASSLWGPLYEQYF
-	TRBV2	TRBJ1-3	CASRLTGNTIYF
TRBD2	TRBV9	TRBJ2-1	CASSVGTSPINEQFF
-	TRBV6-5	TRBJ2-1	CASSSLRTLGDNEQFF
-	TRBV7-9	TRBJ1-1	CASSSTQGTEAFF
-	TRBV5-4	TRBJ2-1	CASSPTGLVTHEQFF
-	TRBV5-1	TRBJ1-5	CASSSIGGSNQPQHF
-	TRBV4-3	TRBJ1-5	CASSPTRGNQPQHF